Listed here are 27 T cell receptor beta chains from one sample, sequenced in a study of T-cell memory formation after mild COVID-19. Using its own MiXCR run on the 5' RACE reads, TCRdb lists one record per CDR3 protein. The repertoire holds approximately 190,000 distinct CDR3 sequences, with about a sixth as singletons. Sequenced sample: PBMCs or a T cell subset sorted from them (not recorded which). Source of these receptors: an adult woman who had mild COVID-19 (a few samples of this study predate the infection). Cell type and time point are not known.

This clonotype came up a few times. The chain combines TRBV5-1 with TRBJ2-1; 10 positions agree with TRBD2. Trimming removed 3 bases from V and 7 bases from J; junction bases left unmatched: 10. The germline CDR1 and CDR2 sequences are SGHRS and YFSETQ. The CDR3 spans 16 residues. CDR3 nucleotides: TGCGCCAGCAGCTACCAAACTAGCGGGGCTAGAAATGAGCAGTTCTTC. Residues: CASSYQTSGARNEQFF.

The V and J genes are TRBV3-1 and TRBJ1-4; no clear D gene. From germline, CDR1 is LGHDT and CDR2 YNNKEL (reference sequence). This CDR3 spans 14 amino acids. The V gene lost 2 bases and the J gene lost 6 bases, with 10 bases spanning the gap. For the CDR3, the DNA is TGTGCCAGCAGCCAACTTGAGCCTTATGAAAAACTGTTTTTT. Protein product: CASSQLEPYEKLFF.

The gene calls are TRBV6-5 and TRBJ1-2; D might be TRBD1 (5 bases). The V gene lost 2 bases and the J gene lost 4 bases, with 8 bases spanning the gap. Germline lookup yields CDR1 MNHEY and CDR2 SVGAGI. The CDR3 runs to 13 residues. CDR3 nucleotides: TGTGCCAGCAGTTACGGGGGTGCCTATGGCTACACCTTC. This codes for CASSYGGAYGYTF.

This clonotype was found a few times. The chain carries TRBV2 and TRBJ2-6, with D perhaps matching TRBD2 (5 bases). CDR3 size: 14 residues. Per the germline V gene, CDR1 is SNHLY and CDR2 is FYNNEI. The V and J ends lost 7 bases and 1 base respectively, with 8 bases between them. The CDR3 sequence is CASTRTSGANVLTF. As DNA, the CDR3 is TGTGCCAGCACGAGGACTTCTGGGGCCAACGTCCTGACTTTC.

The genes are TRBV4-2 and TRBJ1-5, with 8 bases that match TRBD1. This CDR3 contains 18 residues. V was clipped by 3 bases and J by 5 bases; unmatched bases: 15. Germline loops: CDR1 LGHNA, CDR2 YNFKEQ. The CDR3 sequence: CASSQTTQGARGDQPQHF. CDR3 in DNA: TGTGCCAGCAGCCAGACCACTCAGGGGGCAAGGGGGGATCAGCCCCAGCATTTT.

This clonotype was counted between two and nine times. V gene TRBV29-1 combines with J gene TRBJ1-1; D remains ambiguous. Trimming removed 6 bases at V and 0 bases at J, with 8 bases between. Germline CDR1 reads SQVTM; CDR2 reads ANQGSEA. The CDR3 sequence is 12 residues long. The DNA for the CDR3 is TGCAGCGTCCTCCCCATGAACACTGAAGCTTTCTTT. Translating gives CSVLPMNTEAFF.

This clonotype was found a few times. The chain uses TRBV4-2 and TRBJ2-7; D is unresolved. This CDR3 spans 14 amino acids. Trimming stripped 1 base from V and 4 bases from J, with 11 bases between. Germline CDR1 reads LGHNA; CDR2 reads YNFKEQ. The CDR3 nucleotides are TGTGCCAGCAGCCAAGGAGGCGAGAGGTACGAGCAGTACTTC. Translated, it gives CASSQGGERYEQYF.

This clonotype was counted only a few times. The rearrangement joins TRBV28 to TRBJ1-1; D unresolved. The CDR3 is 11 residues long. Deletions cut 5 bases from V and 8 bases from J, with 9 bases between. Germline-derived CDR1 and CDR2 are MDHEN and SYDVKM. CDR3 nucleotide sequence: TGTGCCAGCAGTGGGTTAGTAGAAGCTTTCTTT. Translating it yields CASSGLVEAFF.

The V call is TRBV20-1, the J call TRBJ2-7, with D uncertain. Trimming took 3 bases from V and 3 from J, leaving 9 bases between them. Germline V gives CDR1 DFQATT, CDR2 SNEGSKA (reference sequence). CDR3 length: 12 amino acids. Written as DNA, the CDR3 is TGCAGTGCTAGTGGCAAAGTCTACGAGCAGTACTTC. It specifies CSASGKVYEQYF.

This clonotype was observed a handful of times. CDR3 in amino acids: CASTPSGTAAPLGPLGYTF. CDR3 DNA: TGTGCCAGCACTCCCTCCGGGACAGCCGCCCCGCTCGGTCCATTAGGCTACACCTTC. This rearrangement joins TRBV12-3 or TRBV12-4 to TRBJ1-2; TRBD1 matches 7 bases. Trimming cost V 7 bases and J 8 bases; bases outside gene matches: 28. The CDR3 is 19 amino acids.

This clonotype occurred a few times. The gene calls are TRBV15 and TRBJ1-1; D gene unclear. Deletions cut 3 bases from V and 1 base from J, with 18 bases between. The germline V gene encodes CDR1 LNHNV and CDR2 YYDKDF (reference sequence). The CDR3 has 17 amino acids. The CDR3 here is CATSSVGGYRWNTEAFF. In DNA, the CDR3 is TGTGCCACCAGCAGTGTTGGCGGATACCGATGGAACACTGAAGCTTTCTTT.

The V and J genes are TRBV5-6 and TRBJ1-1; 10 bases are shared with TRBD1. CDR1 is SGHDT and CDR2 is YYEEEE in the germline V gene. V lost 4 bases to trimming and J lost 0 bases; unmatched junction nucleotides: 12. This CDR3 contains 18 residues. The CDR3 reads CASSRRRTGGIMNTEAFF. Written as DNA, the CDR3 is TGTGCCAGCAGCCGGCGTAGGACAGGGGGTATCATGAACACTGAAGCTTTCTTT.

The gene calls are TRBV11-2 and TRBJ2-3; 11 positions agree with TRBD2. The germline V gene has CDR1 SGHAT and CDR2 FQNNGV. The CDR3 covers 18 residues. V lost 4 bases to trimming and J lost 5 bases; unmatched junction nucleotides: 14. The CDR3 protein is CASSYLAGGSGNRDTQYF. Written as DNA, the CDR3 is TGTGCCAGCAGCTATCTAGCGGGGGGATCTGGGAATAGAGATACGCAGTATTTT.

This sequence joins TRBV2 and TRBJ2-1; D possibly matches TRBD1 or TRBD2 (5 bases each). The CDR3 runs to 14 residues. In germline, CDR1 is SNHLY, CDR2 FYNNEI. V shed 8 bases and J shed 5 bases, with 16 bases lying between them. The CDR3, as DNA: TGTGCCAGCGAACGGGACGTGGGGCACAATGAGCAGTTCTTC. Protein: CASERDVGHNEQFF. Full variable domain (remainder filled in from reference TRBV2 and TRBJ2-1): EPEVTQTPSHQVTQMGQEVILRCVPISNHLYFYWYRQILGQKVEFLVSFYNNEISEKSEIFDDQFSVERPDGSNFTLKIRSTKLEDSAMYFCASERDVGHNEQFFGPGTRLTVL.

This clonotype has only a few counts. V usage is TRBV21-1 and J usage is TRBJ2-4; the listed D gene, TRBD2, was not tested against the DNA. TRBV21-1 has pseudogene status. This CDR3 is built from 19 residues. The CDR3 region has the DNA TGTGCCAGCAGCAAAGAAGGGCAGCGTCGAAGACTAGCCAAAAACATTCAGTACTTC. Its protein is CASSKEGQRRRLAKNIQYF.

This clonotype occurred many times. This chain links TRBV7-2 with TRBJ2-1; D ambiguous. Per germline, CDR1 SGHTA and CDR2 FQGNSA. The CDR3 covers 11 residues. The V gene lost 6 bases and the J gene lost 3 bases, with 3 bases spanning the gap. As DNA, the CDR3 is TGTGCCAGCAGTAACTACAATGAGCAGTTCTTC. This gives the protein CASSNYNEQFF.

The gene calls are TRBV20-1 and TRBJ1-2; 7 nucleotides line up with TRBD1. Trimming cost V 3 bases and J 5 bases; bases outside gene matches: 3. Looked up from germline, CDR1 is DFQATT and CDR2 is SNEGSKA (reference sequence). This CDR3 comprises 12 residues. The CDR3 reads CSASRQGYGYTF. CDR3 DNA sequence: TGCAGTGCTAGTCGACAGGGTTATGGCTACACCTTC.

This clonotype was seen only a few times. V is TRBV3-1 and J is TRBJ1-6, with TRBD1 as a possible D gene (6 bases). Germline CDR1 reads LGHDT; CDR2 reads YNNKEL (reference sequence). The germline V and J ends were trimmed by 4 bases and 14 bases, with 9 bases remaining between them. The CDR3 covers 11 residues. The DNA for the CDR3 is TGTGCCAGCAGCCGAGGGGGGGCCCTCCACTTT. It translates to CASSRGGALHF. Filled out from reference TRBV3-1 and TRBJ1-6, the complete variable domain reads DTAVSQTPKYLVTQMGNDKSIKCEQNLGHDTMYWYKQDSKKFLKIMFSYNNKELIINETVPNRFSPKSPDKAHLNLHINSLELGDSAVYFCASSRGGALHFGNGTRLTVT.

V gene TRBV24-1 combines with J gene TRBJ2-7; D unclear. Trimming removed 3 bases at V and 3 bases at J, with 8 bases between. The CDR3 loop spans 13 amino acids. Germline V gene data show CDR1 as KGHDR and CDR2 as SFDVKD. CDR3 protein: CATSDPQIYEQYF. CDR3 sequence (DNA): TGTGCCACCAGTGATCCTCAGATCTACGAGCAGTACTTC.

The CDR3: CAWSRGSGAYNEQFF. The CDR3 region has the DNA TGTGCCTGGAGTCGAGGTAGCGGGGCATACAATGAGCAGTTCTTC. The chain is built from TRBV30 and TRBJ2-1; 8 nucleotides match TRBD2. Germline trimming cut 2 bases from V and 4 bases from J; bases unmatched to any gene: 7. The CDR3 length is 15 residues. Looked up from germline, CDR1 is GTSNPN and CDR2 is SVGIG (reference sequence).

The chain employs TRBV5-1 and TRBJ2-1, with D perhaps TRBD2 (7 bases). The CDR3 totals 15 residues. V gave up 2 bases and J gave up 6 bases, with 15 bases separating them. Germline assignment: CDR1 SGHRS and CDR2 YFSETQ. The CDR3 DNA reads TGCGCCAGCAGCTTAGGGGGGGCTTTGGGCAATGAGCAGTTCTTC. This gives the protein CASSLGGALGNEQFF. Using reference TRBV5-1 and TRBJ2-1 for the parts outside the CDR3, the full variable domain is KAGVTQTPRYLIKTRGQQVTLSCSPISGHRSVSWYQQTPGQGLQFLFEYFSETQRNKGNFPGRFSGRQFSNSRSEMNVSTLELGDSALYLCASSLGGALGNEQFFGPGTRLTVL.

The V and J genes are TRBV24-1 and TRBJ1-2; no clear D. This CDR3 is built from 14 residues. V dropped 4 bases and J dropped 5 bases, with 13 bases sitting between them. Germline V gives CDR1 KGHDR, CDR2 SFDVKD. DNA for the CDR3: TGTGCCACCAGTGACCCCGATTGGGGTTATGGCTACACCTTC. Protein sequence: CATSDPDWGYGYTF.

This clonotype came up a few times. The chain is built from TRBV24-1 and TRBJ2-1; no clear D gene. CDR3 size: 14 residues. V was cut by 5 bases and J by 7 bases, with 14 bases left in between. The V gene's germline CDR1 is KGHDR and CDR2 SFDVKD. The CDR3 bases are TGTGCCACCAGTGGGACCAACGTAGGGAATGAGCAGTTCTTC. It translates to CATSGTNVGNEQFF.

The V call is TRBV10-3, the J call TRBJ2-3; 15 bases fit TRBD2. The CDR3 sequence is 18 residues long. Germline V gene lookup returns CDR1 ENHRY and CDR2 SYGVKD. After removal of 6 bases from V and 0 bases from J, the junction contained 7 bases not matched to a gene. For the CDR3, the DNA is TGTGCCATCAGCGCCGGGACTAGCGGGAGGCCAAGCACAGATACGCAGTATTTT. This sequence encodes CAISAGTSGRPSTDTQYF.

The chain couples TRBV20-1 to TRBJ2-7; D is unresolved. This CDR3 is 11 amino acids long. Looked up from germline, CDR1 is DFQATT and CDR2 is SNEGSKA (reference sequence). The V and J ends lost 3 bases and 7 bases respectively, with 10 bases between them. The CDR3 region has the DNA TGCAGTGCTAGTCCGGGTAGGGAGCAGTACTTC. Amino acids: CSASPGREQYF.

This clonotype was observed a handful of times. The chain employs TRBV7-2 and TRBJ2-2; D gene ambiguous. The germline V gene encodes CDR1 SGHTA and CDR2 FQGNSA. This CDR3 spans 14 amino acids. Trimming took 5 bases from V and 6 from J, leaving 13 bases between them. CDR3 amino acids: CASSPIKAAGELFF. In DNA, the CDR3 is TGTGCCAGCAGCCCTATTAAGGCCGCCGGGGAGCTGTTTTTT.

This clonotype has only a few counts. V is TRBV5-5 and J is TRBJ2-6, with D possibly being TRBD1 (6 bases). V was clipped by 2 bases and J by 2 bases, with 8 bases between them. CDR1 SGHKS and CDR2 YYEKEE come from the germline V gene (reference sequence). This CDR3 spans 15 amino acids. In DNA form, the CDR3 reads TGTGCCAGCAGCTTACCAGGGGCTGGGGCCAACGTCCTGACTTTC. It encodes CASSLPGAGANVLTF.